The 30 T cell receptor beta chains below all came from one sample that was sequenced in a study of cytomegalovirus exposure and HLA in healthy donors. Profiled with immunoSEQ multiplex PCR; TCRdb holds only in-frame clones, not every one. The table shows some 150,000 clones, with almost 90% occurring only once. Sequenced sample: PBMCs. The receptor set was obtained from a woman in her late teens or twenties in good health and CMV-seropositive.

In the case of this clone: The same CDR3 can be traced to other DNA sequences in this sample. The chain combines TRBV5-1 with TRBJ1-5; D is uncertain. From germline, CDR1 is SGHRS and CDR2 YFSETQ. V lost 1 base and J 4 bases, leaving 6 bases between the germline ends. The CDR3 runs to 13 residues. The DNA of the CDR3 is TGCGCCAGCAGCTTGACCGGTAATCAGCCCCAGCATTTT. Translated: CASSLTGNQPQHF.

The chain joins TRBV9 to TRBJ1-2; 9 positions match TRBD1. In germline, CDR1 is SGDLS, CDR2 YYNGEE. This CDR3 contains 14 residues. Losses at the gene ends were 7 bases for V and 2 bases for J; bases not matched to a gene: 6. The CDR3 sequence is CASAAGQGNYGYTF. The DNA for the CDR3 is TGTGCCAGCGCCGCGGGACAGGGAAACTATGGCTACACCTTC.

Here the CDR3 DNA reads TGCGCCAGCAGCGGGGGCGGACTAGCGGGGACGAACACCGGGGAGCTGTTTTTT. Encoded protein: CASSGGGLAGTNTGELFF. The gene calls are TRBV5-1 and TRBJ2-2; the match to TRBD2 covers 12 bases. Germline V gives CDR1 SGHRS, CDR2 YFSETQ. Unmatched junction bases numbered 7, after V lost 4 bases and J lost 0 bases. The CDR3 spans 18 residues.

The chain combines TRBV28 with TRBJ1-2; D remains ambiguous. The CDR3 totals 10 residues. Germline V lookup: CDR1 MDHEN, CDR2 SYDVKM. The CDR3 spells CASGGEGYTF. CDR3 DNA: TGTGCTTCAGGCGGGGAAGGCTACACCTTC.

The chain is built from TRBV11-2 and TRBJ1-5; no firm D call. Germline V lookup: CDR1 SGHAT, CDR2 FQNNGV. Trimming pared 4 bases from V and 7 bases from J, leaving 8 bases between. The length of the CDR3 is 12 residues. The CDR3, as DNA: TGTGCCAGCAGCTCCGAGGGCCAGCCCCAGCATTTT. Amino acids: CASSSEGQPQHF. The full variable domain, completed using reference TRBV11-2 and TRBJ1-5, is EAGVAQSPRYKIIEKRQSVAFWCNPISGHATLYWYQQILGQGPKLLIQFQNNGVVDDSQLPKDRFSAERLKGVDSTLKIQPAKLEDSAVYLCASSSEGQPQHFGDGTRLSIL.

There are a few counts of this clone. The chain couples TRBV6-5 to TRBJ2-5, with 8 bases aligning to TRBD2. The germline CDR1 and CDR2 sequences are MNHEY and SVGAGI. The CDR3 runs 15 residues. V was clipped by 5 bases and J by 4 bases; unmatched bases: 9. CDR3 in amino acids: CASSRAGVGIETQYF. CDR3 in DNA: TGTGCCAGCAGTCGAGCGGGAGTGGGGATAGAGACCCAGTACTTC.

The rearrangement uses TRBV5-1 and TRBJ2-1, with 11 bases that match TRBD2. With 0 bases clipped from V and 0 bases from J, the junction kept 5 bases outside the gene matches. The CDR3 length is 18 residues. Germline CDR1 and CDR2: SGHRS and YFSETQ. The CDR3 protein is CASSLGLAGRSSYNEQFF. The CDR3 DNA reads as TGCGCCAGCAGCTTGGGACTAGCGGGGAGAAGCTCCTACAATGAGCAGTTCTTC.

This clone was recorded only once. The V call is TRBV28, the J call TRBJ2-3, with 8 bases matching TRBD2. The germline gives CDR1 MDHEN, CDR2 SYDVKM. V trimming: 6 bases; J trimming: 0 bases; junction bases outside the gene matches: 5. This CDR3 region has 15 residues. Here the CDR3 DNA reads TGTGCCAGCAGGTACCTAGCGGGTAGCACAGATACGCAGTATTTT. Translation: CASRYLAGSTDTQYF.

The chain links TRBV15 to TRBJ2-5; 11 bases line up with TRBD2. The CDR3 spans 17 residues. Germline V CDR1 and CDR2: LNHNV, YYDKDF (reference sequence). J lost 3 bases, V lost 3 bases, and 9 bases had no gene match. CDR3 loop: CATSSQPGLAVKETQYF. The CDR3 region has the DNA TGTGCCACCAGCAGCCAGCCGGGACTAGCGGTGAAAGAGACCCAGTACTTC.

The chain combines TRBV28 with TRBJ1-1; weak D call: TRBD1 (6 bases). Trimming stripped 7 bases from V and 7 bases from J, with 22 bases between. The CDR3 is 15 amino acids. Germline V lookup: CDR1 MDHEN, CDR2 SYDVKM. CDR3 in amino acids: CASKPISRTVLEAFF. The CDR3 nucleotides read TGTGCCAGCAAACCCATTTCCCGGACAGTTCTTGAAGCTTTCTTT.

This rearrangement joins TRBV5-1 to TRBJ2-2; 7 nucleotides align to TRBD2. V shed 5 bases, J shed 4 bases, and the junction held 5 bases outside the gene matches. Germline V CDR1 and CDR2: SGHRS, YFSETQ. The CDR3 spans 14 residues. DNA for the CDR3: TGCGCCAGCAGTCAACGGGAGGTCACCGGGGAGCTGTTTTTT. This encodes CASSQREVTGELFF.

The chain's CDR3 is CASAGGSDSPLHF. CDR3 nucleotides: TGTGCCAGCGCGGGGGGCAGTGATTCACCCCTCCACTTT. This rearrangement joins TRBV7-3 to TRBJ1-6; D is perhaps TRBD1 (6 bases). V lost 8 bases and J 8 bases, leaving 13 bases between the germline ends. The CDR3 has 13 residues. Germline CDR1 SGHTA, CDR2 FQGTGA.

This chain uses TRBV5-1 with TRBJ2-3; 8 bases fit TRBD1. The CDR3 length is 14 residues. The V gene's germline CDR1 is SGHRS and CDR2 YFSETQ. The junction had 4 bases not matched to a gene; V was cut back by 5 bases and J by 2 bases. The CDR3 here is CASRGTGLTDTQYF. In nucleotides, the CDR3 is TGCGCCAGCAGGGGGACAGGCCTCACAGATACGCAGTATTTT.

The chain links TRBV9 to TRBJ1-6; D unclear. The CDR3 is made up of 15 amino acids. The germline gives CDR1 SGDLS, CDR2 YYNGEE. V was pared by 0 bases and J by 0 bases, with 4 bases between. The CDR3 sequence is CASSVDSSYNSPLHF. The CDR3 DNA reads TGTGCCAGCAGCGTAGACAGCTCCTATAATTCACCCCTCCACTTT. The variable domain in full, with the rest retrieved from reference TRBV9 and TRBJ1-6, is DSGVTQTPKHLITATGQRVTLRCSPRSGDLSVYWYQQSLDQGLQFLIQYYNGEERAKGNILERFSAQQFPDLHSELNLSSLELGDSALYFCASSVDSSYNSPLHFGNGTRLTVT.

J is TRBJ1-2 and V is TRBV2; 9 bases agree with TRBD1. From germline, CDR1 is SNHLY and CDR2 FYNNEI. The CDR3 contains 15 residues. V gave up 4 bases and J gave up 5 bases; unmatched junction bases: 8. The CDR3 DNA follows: TGTGCCAGCAGTGGGGGACAGGGTTCTCGGTATGGCTACACCTTC. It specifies CASSGGQGSRYGYTF.

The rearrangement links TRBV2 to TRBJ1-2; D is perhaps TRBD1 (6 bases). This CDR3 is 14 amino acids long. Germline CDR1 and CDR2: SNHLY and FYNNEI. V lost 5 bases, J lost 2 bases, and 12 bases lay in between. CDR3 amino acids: CASSPYRVNYGYTF. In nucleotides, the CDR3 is TGTGCCAGCAGTCCATACAGGGTGAACTATGGCTACACCTTC.

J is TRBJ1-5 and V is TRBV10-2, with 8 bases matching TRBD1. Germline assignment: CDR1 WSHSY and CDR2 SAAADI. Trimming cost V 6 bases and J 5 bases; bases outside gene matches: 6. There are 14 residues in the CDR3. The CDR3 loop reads CASSMDRAYQPQHF. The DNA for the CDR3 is TGCGCCAGCAGCATGGACAGGGCATATCAGCCCCAGCATTTT.

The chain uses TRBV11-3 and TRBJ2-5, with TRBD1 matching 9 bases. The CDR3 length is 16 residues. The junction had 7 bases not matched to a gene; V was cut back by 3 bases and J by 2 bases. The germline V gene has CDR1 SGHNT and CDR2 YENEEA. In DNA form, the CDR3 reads TGTGCCAGCAGCTTGGGAATACAGGGGGCTCAAGAGACCCAGTACTTC. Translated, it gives CASSLGIQGAQETQYF. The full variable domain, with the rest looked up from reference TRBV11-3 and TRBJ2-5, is EAGVVQSPRYKIIEKKQPVAFWCNPISGHNTLYWYLQNLGQGPELLIRYENEEAVDDSQLPKDRFSAERLKGVDSTLKIQPAELGDSAVYLCASSLGIQGAQETQYFGPGTRLLVL.

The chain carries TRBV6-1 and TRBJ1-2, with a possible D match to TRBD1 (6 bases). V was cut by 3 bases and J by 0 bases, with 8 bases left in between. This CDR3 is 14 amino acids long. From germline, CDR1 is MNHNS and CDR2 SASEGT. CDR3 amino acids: CASSDTGTNYGYTF. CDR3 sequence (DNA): TGTGCCAGCAGTGATACAGGGACTAACTATGGCTACACCTTC.

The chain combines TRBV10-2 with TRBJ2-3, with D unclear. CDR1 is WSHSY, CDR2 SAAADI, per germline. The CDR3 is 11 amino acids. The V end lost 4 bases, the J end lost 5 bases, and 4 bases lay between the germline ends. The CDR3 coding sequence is TGCGCCAGCAGTGCCGTAGATACGCAGTATTTT. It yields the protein CASSAVDTQYF.

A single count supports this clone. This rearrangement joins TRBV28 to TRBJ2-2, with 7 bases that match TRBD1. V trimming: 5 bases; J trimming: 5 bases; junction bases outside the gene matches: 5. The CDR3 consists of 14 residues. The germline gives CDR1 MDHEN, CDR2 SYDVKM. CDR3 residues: CASSPTGLTGELFF. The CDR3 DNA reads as TGTGCCAGCAGTCCGACAGGGCTTACCGGGGAGCTGTTTTTT.

CDR3 protein: CASSPRTGGNEKLFF. The CDR3 DNA sequence: TGTGCCAGCAGCCCCCGGACAGGGGGAAATGAAAAACTGTTTTTT. The chain has TRBV11-2 and TRBJ1-4, with 10 bases matching TRBD1. The CDR3 sequence is 15 residues long. V lost 5 bases, J lost 5 bases, and 5 bases stayed unmatched. Germline CDR1 is SGHAT and CDR2 is FQNNGV.

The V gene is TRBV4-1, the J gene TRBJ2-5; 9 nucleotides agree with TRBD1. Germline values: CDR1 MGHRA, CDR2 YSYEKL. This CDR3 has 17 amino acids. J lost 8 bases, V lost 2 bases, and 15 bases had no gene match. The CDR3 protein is CASSQRVDGTGKKTQYF. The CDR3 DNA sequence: TGCGCCAGCAGCCAACGAGTCGACGGGACAGGGAAAAAAACCCAGTACTTC.

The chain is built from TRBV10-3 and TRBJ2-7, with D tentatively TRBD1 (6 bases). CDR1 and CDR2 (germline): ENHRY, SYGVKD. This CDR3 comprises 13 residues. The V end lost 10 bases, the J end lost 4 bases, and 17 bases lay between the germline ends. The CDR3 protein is CATQGRPSYEQYF. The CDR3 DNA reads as TGTGCCACCCAGGGGCGACCATCTTACGAGCAGTACTTC.

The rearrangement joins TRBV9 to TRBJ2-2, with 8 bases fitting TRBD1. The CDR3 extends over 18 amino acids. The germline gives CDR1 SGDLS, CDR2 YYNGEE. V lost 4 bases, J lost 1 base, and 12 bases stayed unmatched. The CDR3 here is CASSLSPTGDKNTGELFF. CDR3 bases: TGTGCCAGCAGCCTCTCCCCGACAGGGGATAAGAACACCGGGGAGCTGTTTTTT.

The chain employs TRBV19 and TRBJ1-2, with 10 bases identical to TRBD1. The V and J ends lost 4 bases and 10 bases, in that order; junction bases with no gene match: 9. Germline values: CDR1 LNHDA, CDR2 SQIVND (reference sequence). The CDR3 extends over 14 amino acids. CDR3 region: CASSTKTGTGVYTF. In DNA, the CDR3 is TGTGCCAGTAGTACAAAGACCGGGACAGGGGTCTACACCTTC.

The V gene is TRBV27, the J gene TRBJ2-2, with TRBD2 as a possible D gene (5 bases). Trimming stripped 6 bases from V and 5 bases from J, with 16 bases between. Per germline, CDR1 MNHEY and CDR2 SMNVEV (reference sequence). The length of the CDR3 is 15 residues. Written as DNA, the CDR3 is TGTGCCAGCAGGGGCTCTAGCCGGTGGACCGGGGAGCTGTTTTTT. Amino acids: CASRGSSRWTGELFF.

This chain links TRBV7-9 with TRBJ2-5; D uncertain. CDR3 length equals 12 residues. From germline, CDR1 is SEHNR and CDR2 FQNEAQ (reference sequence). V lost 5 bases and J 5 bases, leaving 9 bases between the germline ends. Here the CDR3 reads CASSPRPETQYF. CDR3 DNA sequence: TGTGCCAGCAGCCCCAGGCCCGAGACCCAGTACTTC.

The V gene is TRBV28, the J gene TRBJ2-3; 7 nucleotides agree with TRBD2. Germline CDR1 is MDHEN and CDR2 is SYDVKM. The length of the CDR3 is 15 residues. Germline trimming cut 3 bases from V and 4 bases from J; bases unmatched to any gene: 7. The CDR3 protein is CASSFFGRIPDTQYF. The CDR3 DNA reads TGTGCCAGCAGTTTCTTCGGGAGGATCCCAGATACGCAGTATTTT.

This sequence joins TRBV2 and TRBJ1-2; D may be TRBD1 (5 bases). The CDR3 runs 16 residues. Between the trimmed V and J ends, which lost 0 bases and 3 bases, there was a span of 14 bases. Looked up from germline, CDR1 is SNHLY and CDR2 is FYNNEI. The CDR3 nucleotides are TGTGCCAGCAGTGAAGCAGGGGCAGGCCCTTACTATGGCTACACCTTC. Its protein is CASSEAGAGPYYGYTF.